This section outlines one T cell receptor (beta chain) sequence together with its context. This record belongs to a study of T cell clones after liver transplantation. At the level of the study: Liver transplant recipients had immunosuppression withdrawal attempted within 2 years. Third-party-reactive TCRbeta sequences from pre-transplant mixed lymphocyte reactions served as antigen-independent comparators. Standard immunosuppression, with no induction, continued until 12-24 months after transplant.

CDR1 SSHAT and CDR2 FNYEAQ come from the germline V gene (reference sequence). Trimming took 0 bases from V and 1 from J; bases not matched to a gene: 1. The CDR3 has 16 amino acids. Libraries were prepared by immunoSEQ multiplex PCR; TCRdb keeps only in-frame clonotypes and omits some of them. The sample includes about 53,000 clones, 70% to 85% of them seen just once. The chain combines TRBV7-7 with TRBJ2-2, with 8 bases matching TRBD2. The clonotype originates from a human donor who received a liver transplant. The material was CD4+ T cells from blood, obtained before liver transplant. CDR3: CASSLASGVNTGELFF. CDR3 nucleotides: TGTGCCAGCAGCTTAGCTAGCGGGGTGAACACCGGGGAGCTGTTTTTT.